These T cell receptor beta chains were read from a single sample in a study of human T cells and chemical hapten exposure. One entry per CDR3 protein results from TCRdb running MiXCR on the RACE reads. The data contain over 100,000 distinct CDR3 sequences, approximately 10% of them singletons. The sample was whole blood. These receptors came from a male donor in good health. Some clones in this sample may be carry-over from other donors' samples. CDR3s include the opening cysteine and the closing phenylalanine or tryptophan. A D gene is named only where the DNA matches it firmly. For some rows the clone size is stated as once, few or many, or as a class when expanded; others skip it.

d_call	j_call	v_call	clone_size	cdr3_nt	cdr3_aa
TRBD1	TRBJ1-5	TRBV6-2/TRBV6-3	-	TGTGCCAGCAGTTATCGGCGGGCAGGGGGCGGCCTGCCCCAGCATTTT	CASSYRRAGGGLPQHF
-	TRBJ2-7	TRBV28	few	TGTGCCAGCAGTGTTCCGGGACAGCGGGAGTGGGAGCAGTACTTC	CASSVPGQREWEQYF
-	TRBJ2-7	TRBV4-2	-	TGTGCCAGCAGCCAAGAACTCGACAAGGAGCAGTACTTC	CASSQELDKEQYF
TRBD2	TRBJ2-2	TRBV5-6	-	TGTGCCAGCAGCCTAAGGACTAGCGGGGTGACGAACACCGGGGAGCTGTTTTTT	CASSLRTSGVTNTGELFF
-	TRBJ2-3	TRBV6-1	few	TGTGCCAGCAGTACAGGGCCCACAGATACGCAGTATTTT	CASSTGPTDTQYF
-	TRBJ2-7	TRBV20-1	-	TGCAGTGCGGAGGGGCAGGGCGAGCAGTACTTC	CSAEGQGEQYF
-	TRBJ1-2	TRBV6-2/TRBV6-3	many	TGTGCCAGCAGACCACTTCCCGCGGACAGTTTCTATGGCTACACCTTC	CASRPLPADSFYGYTF
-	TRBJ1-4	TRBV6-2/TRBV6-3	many	TGTGCCAGCAGTTCCCAGGACGCAACTAATGAAAAACTGTTTTTT	CASSSQDATNEKLFF
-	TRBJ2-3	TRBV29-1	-	TGCAGCGAAGGGAAAGATACGCAGTATTTT	CSEGKDTQYF
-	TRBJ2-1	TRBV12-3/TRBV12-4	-	TGTGCCAGCAGTTTAGCCGGGGCAGGGAATGAGCAGTTCTTC	CASSLAGAGNEQFF
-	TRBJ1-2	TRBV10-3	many	TGTGCCATCAGTCCTGGGACCCTTAACTATGGCTACACCTTC	CAISPGTLNYGYTF
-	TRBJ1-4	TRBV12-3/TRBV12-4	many	TGTGCCAGCAGTCCTCGCCCTAATGAAAAACTGTTTTTT	CASSPRPNEKLFF
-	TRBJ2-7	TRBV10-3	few	TGTGCCATACAACCTGGACTGCCCTACGAGCAGTACTTC	CAIQPGLPYEQYF
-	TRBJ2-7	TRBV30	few	TGTGCCTGGACTTCGGGGCTCACCTACGAGCAGTACTTC	CAWTSGLTYEQYF
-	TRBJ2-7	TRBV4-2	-	TGTGCCAGCAGCCAGGAACAGGGGACTTCGTTCTACGAGCAGTACTTC	CASSQEQGTSFYEQYF
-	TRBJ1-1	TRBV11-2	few	TGTGCCAGCAGCTTAGCCGGAAAGGCTGAAGCTTTCTTT	CASSLAGKAEAFF
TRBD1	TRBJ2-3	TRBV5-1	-	TGCGCCAGCAGCTCACAGGGGGCGGCAGATACGCAGTATTTT	CASSSQGAADTQYF
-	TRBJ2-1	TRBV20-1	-	TGCAGTGCTTCCCCGAGACTCTCCCCCTACAATGAGCAGTTCTTC	CSASPRLSPYNEQFF
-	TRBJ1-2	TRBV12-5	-	TGTGCTAGTGGTTTGGTTCAGGAGAACTATGGCTACACCTTC	CASGLVQENYGYTF
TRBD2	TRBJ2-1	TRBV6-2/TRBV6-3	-	TGTGCCAGCAGTGTAGGACTAGCGGGGGGGAAGTATGAGCAGTTCTTC	CASSVGLAGGKYEQFF
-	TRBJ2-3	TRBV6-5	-	TGTGCCAGCAGTTACGGGGCAGCAAGCACAGATACGCAGTATTTT	CASSYGAASTDTQYF
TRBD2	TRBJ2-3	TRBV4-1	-	TGCGCCAGCAGCCACGTACCTAGCGGAAACACAGATACGCAGTATTTT	CASSHVPSGNTDTQYF
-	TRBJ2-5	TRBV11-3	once	TGTGCCAGCAGCTTAGGGCAGGGGCTCCAAGAGACCCAGTACTTC	CASSLGQGLQETQYF
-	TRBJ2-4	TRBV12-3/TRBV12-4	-	TGTGCCAGCTCGATTCAGGGGAGGCACATTCAGTACTTC	CASSIQGRHIQYF
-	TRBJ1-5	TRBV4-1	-	TGCGCCAGCAGCCAAGATAGGGAGGTTCCTGACAATCAGCCCCAGCATTTT	CASSQDREVPDNQPQHF
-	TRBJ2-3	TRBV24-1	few	TGTGCCACCGACACTACACTCACAGATACGCAGTATTTT	CATDTTLTDTQYF
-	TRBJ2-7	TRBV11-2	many	TGTGCCAGCAGCCACTCTGGGGTACGGGAGCAGTACTTC	CASSHSGVREQYF